The clone carrying this T cell receptor beta chain was recorded at least ten times. The antigen remains unidentified. The record originates from a study of neurological immune-mediated disorders. Study-level results: No expanded-clone CDR3 amino acid sequence recurred across subjects, suggesting private TCR-beta repertoires.

By 5'RACE with 10-nucleotide random UMIs, the cDNA was made. TCRdb re-called the 5' RACE reads through MiXCR, storing one row per CDR3 protein. The sample gives roughly 57,000 distinct CDR3 sequences, roughly 7.7% of which show up once; 1.5% to 2% is in the top ten. Time point described: longitudinal time-point 3. In Maryland, USA, blood bank volunteers were the healthy controls. This TCR came from a woman aged 40 to 50 in good health. The sequenced sample consisted of PBMCs.

Here the CDR3 DNA reads TGTGCCAGCAGCTCGAGGACTAGCGGGGGATACGAGCAGTACTTC. Translating it yields CASSSRTSGGYEQYF. V is TRBV11-1 and J is TRBJ2-7; 13 bases are shared with TRBD2. Germline-derived CDR1 and CDR2 are SGHAT and FQDESV (reference sequence). V lost 4 bases and J lost 4; bases outside the gene matches: 4. This CDR3 has 15 residues.